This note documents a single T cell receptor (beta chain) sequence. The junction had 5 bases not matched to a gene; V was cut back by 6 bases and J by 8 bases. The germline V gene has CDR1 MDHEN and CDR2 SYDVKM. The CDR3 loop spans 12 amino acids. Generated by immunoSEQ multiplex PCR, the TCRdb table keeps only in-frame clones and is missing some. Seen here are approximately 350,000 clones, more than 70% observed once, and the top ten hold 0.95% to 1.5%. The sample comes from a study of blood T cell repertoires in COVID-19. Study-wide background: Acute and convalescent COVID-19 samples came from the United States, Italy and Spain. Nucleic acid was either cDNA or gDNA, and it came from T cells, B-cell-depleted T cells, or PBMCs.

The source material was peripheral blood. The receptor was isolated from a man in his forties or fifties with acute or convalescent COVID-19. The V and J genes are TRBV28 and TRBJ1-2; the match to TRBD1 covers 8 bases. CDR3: CASSWTGWGYTF. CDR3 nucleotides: TGTGCCAGCAGCTGGACAGGGTGGGGCTACACCTTC.